The next 15 T cell receptor beta chains were all read from a single sample in a study of blood T cell repertoires in COVID-19. Only in-frame clones appear in the TCRdb table, and some are missing; sequencing was by immunoSEQ multiplex PCR. Among around 290,000 clones listed, about nine tenths were seen once. Source material: PBMCs or T cells enriched from blood (not recorded which). The receptors shown here come from a woman aged 25 to 39 who had recovered from COVID-19.

V is TRBV2 and J is TRBJ1-1; TRBD1 is a possible D gene (5 bases). CDR3 length equals 14 residues. Germline V gene sequence: CDR1 SNHLY, CDR2 FYNNEI. V was clipped by 1 base and J by 8 bases, with 14 bases between them. CDR3 in amino acids: CASSEVLRTQEAFF. The CDR3 nucleotides are TGTGCCAGCAGTGAAGTACTAAGGACACAAGAAGCTTTCTTT.

This clone was picked up one time. The genes are TRBV24-1 and TRBJ2-5; tentative D call: TRBD1 (6 bases). V lost 3 bases and J lost 4, with 14 bases in between. CDR3 length: 15 amino acids. In germline, CDR1 is KGHDR, CDR2 SFDVKD. CDR3 nucleotide sequence: TGTGCCACCAGTGATGGAACAGGGATTTTAGAGACCCAGTACTTC. Its protein is CATSDGTGILETQYF.

A few counts support this clone. The J gene is TRBJ1-5, the V gene TRBV5-1; D unresolved. V dropped 2 bases and J dropped 2 bases, with 11 bases sitting between them. CDR1 and CDR2 (germline): SGHRS, YFSETQ. The CDR3 runs to 15 residues. The CDR3 reads CASSLNGMGNQPQHF. CDR3 DNA sequence: TGCGCCAGCAGCTTAAACGGGATGGGCAATCAGCCCCAGCATTTT.

This clone was recorded once. The chain recombines TRBV7-8 with TRBJ1-5, with 8 bases fitting TRBD1. This CDR3 is 17 amino acids long. J gave up 5 bases and V 3 bases, and 12 bases lay outside the gene matches. CDR1 is SGHVS and CDR2 is FQNEAQ in the germline V gene. CDR3 region: CASSLQGSGQGDQPQHF. CDR3 coding DNA: TGTGCCAGCAGCTTGCAGGGGTCTGGACAGGGAGATCAGCCCCAGCATTTT.

The CDR3 DNA reads as TGTGCCAGCTCACCGTCTAGCGGGGGGTACGAGCAGTACTTC. Translated, it gives CASSPSSGGYEQYF. The J gene is TRBJ2-7, the V gene TRBV18, with TRBD2 identical over 11 bases. The CDR3 extends over 14 amino acids. CDR1 is KGHSH, CDR2 LQKENI, per germline. J lost 4 bases, V lost 3 bases, and 2 bases had no gene match.

The J gene is TRBJ2-7, the V gene TRBV11-2, with a weak D call TRBD2 (6 bases). Germline assignment: CDR1 SGHAT and CDR2 FQNNGV. The CDR3 totals 15 residues. V gave up 1 base and J gave up 0 bases, with 10 bases separating them. CDR3 sequence: CASSLAAGSSYEQYF. The CDR3 DNA follows: TGTGCCAGCAGCTTAGCGGCCGGGAGCTCCTACGAGCAGTACTTC. Full variable domain (missing parts from reference TRBV11-2 and TRBJ2-7): EAGVAQSPRYKIIEKRQSVAFWCNPISGHATLYWYQQILGQGPKLLIQFQNNGVVDDSQLPKDRFSAERLKGVDSTLKIQPAKLEDSAVYLCASSLAAGSSYEQYFGPGTRLTVT.

V usage is TRBV29-1 and J usage is TRBJ2-1; 8 bases agree with TRBD2. Germline lookup yields CDR1 SQVTM and CDR2 ANQGSEA. CDR3 length: 15 amino acids. With V trimmed by 4 bases and J by 9 bases, 14 bases remained unmatched. CDR3 in DNA: TGCAGCGTTGGTCCAGCGGCGGGAGGAAATAGTGAGCAGTTCTTC. It translates to CSVGPAAGGNSEQFF.

The chain combines TRBV29-1 with TRBJ2-2, with 9 bases identical to TRBD1. The CDR3 is 14 residues long. Germline CDR1 SQVTM, CDR2 ANQGSEA. Trimming cost V 7 bases and J 3 bases; bases outside gene matches: 6. The CDR3 sequence: CSARTGEYTGELFF. CDR3 nucleotide sequence: TGCAGCGCCAGGACAGGGGAGTACACCGGGGAGCTGTTTTTT.

The chain employs TRBV6-4 and TRBJ1-2; D might be TRBD1 (5 bases). Germline loops: CDR1 MRHNA, CDR2 SNTAGT. V was shortened by 2 bases and J by 4 bases, with 17 bases between the two germline ends. The CDR3 has 16 residues. Here the CDR3 DNA reads TGTGCCAGCAGTGACATTGCGGTCGTGACAGTCTATGGCTACACCTTC. Its protein is CASSDIAVVTVYGYTF.

The chain uses TRBV21-1 and TRBJ1-1; the table's D gene call, TRBD1, was not cross checked with the DNA. TRBV21-1 is flagged as a pseudogene. This CDR3 contains 14 residues. This CDR3 is CASNWDSMNTEAFF. CDR3 coding DNA: TGTGCCAGCAATTGGGACAGCATGAACACTGAAGCTTTCTTT.

In DNA, the CDR3 is TGTGCCAGCAGTCCCCCGGGGTTGGGAGAGCAGTACTTC. This gives the protein CASSPPGLGEQYF. V gene TRBV28 combines with J gene TRBJ2-7, with D perhaps TRBD2 (5 bases). This CDR3 has 13 residues. Germline values: CDR1 MDHEN, CDR2 SYDVKM. Trimming stripped 5 bases from V and 7 bases from J, with 15 bases between. Supplemented by reference TRBV28 and TRBJ2-7, the full variable domain reads DVKVTQSSRYLVKRTGEKVFLECVQDMDHENMFWYRQDPGLGLRLIYFSYDVKMKEKGDIPEGYSVSREKKERFSLILESASTNQTSMYLCASSPPGLGEQYFGPGTRLTVT.

V is TRBV4-1 and J is TRBJ2-1, with D possibly matching TRBD1 (5 bases). Deletions cut 5 bases from V and 0 bases from J, with 14 bases between. The CDR3 covers 16 residues. CDR1 is MGHRA, CDR2 YSYEKL, per germline. The DNA for the CDR3 is TGCGCCAGCAGCGAAGGGTCAGGGTACTCCTACAATGAGCAGTTCTTC. Translated: CASSEGSGYSYNEQFF.

In regard to this clone: This sample also contains other DNA sequences that code for the same CDR3. The V gene is TRBV18, the J gene TRBJ1-1, with D maybe TRBD1 (5 bases). Germline-derived CDR1 and CDR2 are KGHSH and LQKENI. Trimming took 0 bases from V and 1 from J, leaving 6 bases between them. This CDR3 comprises 14 residues. For the CDR3, the DNA is TGTGCCAGCTCACCACCGGGGGGGAACACTGAAGCTTTCTTT. The encoded protein is CASSPPGGNTEAFF.

CDR3 sequence (DNA): TGTGCCAGCAGCTTGGGGGGGGTCAGGAATCAGCCCCAGCATTTT. Its translation: CASSLGGVRNQPQHF. The rearrangement uses TRBV5-4 and TRBJ1-5, with D perhaps TRBD1 (5 bases). V lost 0 bases and J lost 4, with 11 bases in between. CDR1 and CDR2 (germline): SGHNT, YYREEE (reference sequence). The CDR3 covers 15 residues.

V is TRBV27 and J is TRBJ2-1; 11 nucleotides align to TRBD2. V lost 3 bases, J lost 5 bases, and 15 bases stayed unmatched. Per the germline V gene, CDR1 is MNHEY and CDR2 is SMNVEV (reference sequence). The CDR3 spans 19 residues. This chain's CDR3 is CASSFNLGLAGGRDNEQFF. CDR3 in DNA: TGTGCCAGCAGTTTCAATCTCGGGCTAGCGGGAGGAAGGGACAATGAGCAGTTCTTC.